What follows are 10 T cell receptor beta chains derived from one specimen sequenced in a study of molecular identifiers for immune sequencing clone quantification. TCRdb re-called the PCR reads with MiXCR, one entry per CDR3 protein. This table holds 600,000 to 650,000 distinct CDR3 sequences, just under 20% found once. Sample: naive CD8+ T cells from blood, with Jurkat cell RNA spiked in. Stated subset: FACS-sorted CD8+CD4-CCR7+CD45RA+ naive T cells. The receptors were gathered from a human donor in good health. Some libraries in this study had Jurkat cell RNA spiked in.

This clonotype was picked up a small number of times. V is TRBV14 and J is TRBJ2-2; maybe TRBD2 (6 bases). CDR1 and CDR2 (germline): SGHDN, FVKESK. Trimming shortened V by 8 bases and J by 2 bases, and 9 bases separated the two germline ends. The CDR3 is 13 residues long. CDR3 amino acids: CASGGLNTGELFF. In DNA, the CDR3 is TGTGCCAGCGGAGGGCTAAACACCGGGGAGCTGTTTTTT. Drawing the rest from reference TRBV14 and TRBJ2-2, the complete variable domain is EAGVTQFPSHSVIEKGQTVTLRCDPISGHDNLYWYRRVMGKEIKFLLHFVKESKQDESGMPNNRFLAERTGGTYSTLKVQPAELEDSGVYFCASGGLNTGELFFGEGSRLTVL.

This clonotype has just a few counts. The chain uses TRBV27 and TRBJ2-7; D gene uncertain. Germline CDR1 reads MNHEY; CDR2 reads SMNVEV (reference sequence). V dropped 2 bases and J dropped 6 bases, with 11 bases sitting between them. The CDR3 is made up of 13 amino acids. This chain's CDR3 is CASSLGGDPEQYF. CDR3 DNA: TGTGCCAGCAGTTTAGGTGGGGATCCCGAGCAGTACTTC.

This clonotype was seen repeatedly, ten times or more. The rearrangement joins TRBV9 to TRBJ1-1; D unclear. This CDR3 contains 12 residues. The germline CDR1 and CDR2 sequences are SGDLS and YYNGEE. With 0 bases removed from V and 7 bases from J, the gap between germline ends came to 7 bases. CDR3 protein: CASSVDTREAFF. In DNA form, the CDR3 reads TGTGCCAGCAGCGTAGATACGCGTGAAGCTTTCTTT.

This clonotype was picked up a small number of times. The CDR3 bases are TGTGCCAGCAGTTACGCTAGCGGGAACTCCTACGAGCAGTACTTC. It translates to CASSYASGNSYEQYF. The chain uses TRBV6-2 or TRBV6-3 and TRBJ2-7, with TRBD2 matching 9 bases. J gave up 0 bases and V 2 bases, and 2 bases lay outside the gene matches. There are 15 residues in the CDR3. The germline gives CDR1 MNHEY, CDR2 SVGEGT.

To note about this clonotype: This could be a read error, since a much larger clone is one nucleotide away. The rearrangement links TRBV27 to TRBJ2-1; perhaps TRBD2 as D (5 bases). Germline V gene sequence: CDR1 MNHEY, CDR2 SMNVEV (reference sequence). Trimming pared 11 bases from V and 2 bases from J, leaving 13 bases between. The CDR3 length is 13 residues. The CDR3 nucleotides are TGTGCCGGCAAGACCGGGGCCTACAATGAGCAGTTCTTC. Protein sequence: CAGKTGAYNEQFF.

In this sample, this clonotype turned up many times. The CDR3 sequence is CASSEQVLGEKLFF. CDR3 in DNA: TGTGCCAGCAGCGAACAGGTCCTGGGGGAAAAACTGTTTTTT. J is TRBJ1-4 and V is TRBV7-8; possibly TRBD1 for D (5 bases). From germline, CDR1 is SGHVS and CDR2 FQNEAQ. This CDR3 is 14 amino acids long. V lost 5 bases and J lost 8, with 15 bases in between.

V is TRBV7-9 and J is TRBJ2-1, with 8 bases identical to TRBD2. The CDR3 extends over 18 amino acids. Germline CDR1 is SEHNR and CDR2 is FQNEAQ (reference sequence). The V segment lost 4 bases and the J segment 4 bases; nucleotides outside the gene matches: 15. CDR3 residues: CASSSPRGGLRNYNEQFF. CDR3 nucleotide sequence: TGTGCCAGCAGCTCCCCCCGGGGGGGACTGAGAAATTACAATGAGCAGTTCTTC.

The chain recombines TRBV30 with TRBJ2-7, with 10 bases lining up with TRBD1. The CDR3 covers 13 residues. After removal of 5 bases from V and 0 bases from J, the junction contained 1 base not matched to a gene. The germline V gene encodes CDR1 GTSNPN and CDR2 SVGIG (reference sequence). CDR3 DNA sequence: TGTGCCTGGGGGACAGGGGACTCCTACGAGCAGTACTTC. It encodes CAWGTGDSYEQYF.

Many counts were recorded for this clonotype. The genes are TRBV7-9 and TRBJ2-4, with D hard to call. Germline CDR1 SEHNR, CDR2 FQNEAQ (reference sequence). The CDR3 sequence is 13 residues long. V shed 5 bases and J shed 6 bases, with 11 bases lying between them. CDR3 sequence reads: CASSLSGVNIQYF. The CDR3 DNA reads as TGTGCCAGCAGCCTGAGTGGGGTAAACATTCAGTACTTC.

This clonotype was detected a few times. The chain employs TRBV19 and TRBJ2-1; the D gene is possibly TRBD2 (7 bases). The germline V gene has CDR1 LNHDA and CDR2 SQIVND (reference sequence). The V end was cut by 5 bases, the J end by 9 bases, with 17 bases between. This CDR3 is 14 amino acids long. CDR3 region: CASSLGGGRVEQFF. The CDR3 DNA is TGTGCCAGTAGTTTAGGGGGGGGCCGAGTTGAGCAGTTCTTC.